Below, one T cell receptor (beta chain) is given with its context. Its cognate antigen is unknown. Treatment in this sample: 15 to 20 received Ad26.COV2.S at low or high dose, single or two shots; 5 received placebo; per-sample allocation not given. Day 63 after the first vaccine or placebo injection was the time point for sampling. An adult of 18-55 years in Boston served as donor. This entry comes from a study of Ad26.COV2.S vaccination and SARS-CoV-2 variants. Study context: The vaccine Ad26.COV2.S was put into the muscle once, or twice with 56 days between.

This CDR3 is 15 amino acids long. Per germline, CDR1 MNHEY and CDR2 SVGAGI. With 6 bases removed from V and 4 bases from J, the gap between germline ends came to 16 bases. Study results and limitations: Reported post-vaccination CD8+ and CD4+ T cell responses to spike showed substantial breadth.

Assay used: immunoSEQ multiplex PCR; TCRdb lists only in-frame clones, some missing. The sample comprises some 250,000 clones, around nine tenths of which are singletons, and around 11% rests with the top ten. The clonotype originates from a person between 18 and 65 years old who received the Ad26.COV2.S COVID-19 vaccine or a placebo. The specimen was peripheral blood, collected in a trial of Ad26.COV2.S vaccine versus placebo. The V and J genes are TRBV6-5 and TRBJ1-3; perhaps TRBD1 as D (6 bases). Here the CDR3 reads CASRGAQGPGNTIYF. CDR3 bases: TGTGCCAGCAGGGGGGCGCAAGGGCCCGGAAACACCATATATTTT.